Included here is one TCR beta chain sequence, with context. The authors ran a second PCR of about 6 to 11 cycles using a sample-barcoded 5' primer and a J-beta primer mix. TCRdb reprocessed the 5' RACE reads via MiXCR and lists one record per CDR3 protein. The sample yields about 1.8 million distinct CDR3 sequences, around half seen once. This record belongs to a study of blood T cells in healthy people across ages. The CDR3 runs 16 residues. Germline V gene sequence: CDR1 SEHNR, CDR2 FQNEAQ (reference sequence). V lost 1 base, J lost 1 base, and 12 bases lay in between. The chain carries TRBV7-9 and TRBJ2-3; D unresolved. The sample consisted of blood. This TCR came from a woman in her thirties or forties in good health. The CDR3 DNA is TGTGCCAGCAGCTTAGAAGGGTTACCTGGCACAGATACGCAGTATTTT. Translated: CASSLEGLPGTDTQYF.